This entry lists 32 T cell receptor beta chains sequenced from one sample in a study of blood T cells in healthy people across ages. PCR was performed a second time for roughly 7 to 11 cycles using a sample-barcoded 5' primer and a J-beta primer mix. From the 5' RACE reads, TCRdb called clonotypes with MiXCR, one entry per CDR3 protein. Of about 1.4 million distinct CDR3 sequences listed, 45% to 70% are singletons. Sequences were obtained from blood. Source of these receptors: a man aged 18-30 years in good health.

The genes are TRBV7-6 and TRBJ1-4; unclear D gene. CDR1 SGHVS and CDR2 FNYEAQ come from the germline V gene. This CDR3 is 15 amino acids long. The V and J ends lost 0 bases and 4 bases respectively, with 9 bases between them. The DNA for the CDR3 is TGTGCCAGCAGCTTAGCGGCCAGGAATAATGAAAAACTGTTTTTT. Its protein product is CASSLAARNNEKLFF.

This clonotype has just one count. The chain uses TRBV4-1 and TRBJ1-2, with D perhaps matching TRBD1 (5 bases). CDR1 is MGHRA and CDR2 is YSYEKL in the germline V gene. The CDR3 has 13 amino acids. V gave up 5 bases and J gave up 4 bases, with 11 bases separating them. The CDR3: CASSKRDGYGYTF. The CDR3 bases are TGCGCCAGCAGCAAGAGGGACGGCTATGGCTACACCTTC.

This clonotype has only one observation. The V gene is TRBV3-1, the J gene TRBJ2-6, with no clear D. The germline V gene has CDR1 LGHDT and CDR2 YNNKEL (reference sequence). Between the trimmed V and J ends, which lost 1 base and 0 bases, there was a span of 16 bases. The CDR3 runs to 19 residues. The DNA for the CDR3 is TGTGCCAGCAGCCAAGGGGGATGGCGAATCTTCTCTGGGGCCAACGTCCTGACTTTC. Translation: CASSQGGWRIFSGANVLTF.

This chain joins TRBV30 and TRBJ1-1, with a weak D call TRBD1 (5 bases). V lost 1 base, J lost 8 bases, and 11 bases lay in between. CDR1 and CDR2 from the germline V gene are GTSNPN and SVGIG (reference sequence). The CDR3 runs to 12 residues. The CDR3 sequence: CAWSDARDEAFF. In DNA form, the CDR3 reads TGTGCCTGGAGTGACGCAAGGGACGAAGCTTTCTTT.

This clonotype was counted between two and nine times. The chain joins TRBV5-1 to TRBJ1-2; maybe TRBD1 (6 bases). In germline, CDR1 is SGHRS, CDR2 YFSETQ. V shed 3 bases and J shed 0 bases, with 21 bases lying between them. The CDR3 sequence is 18 residues long. CDR3 loop: CASSSPETGPTTNYGYTF. The CDR3, as DNA: TGCGCCAGCAGCTCCCCGGAGACAGGCCCTACCACTAACTATGGCTACACCTTC.

V usage is TRBV6-4 and J usage is TRBJ2-1; perhaps TRBD1 as D (5 bases). Between the trimmed V and J ends, which lost 3 bases and 2 bases, there was a span of 11 bases. This CDR3 spans 15 amino acids. Germline V gene lookup returns CDR1 MRHNA and CDR2 SNTAGT. CDR3 DNA sequence: TGTGCCAGCAGTGAGGGGCCAGAAACCTACAATGAGCAGTTCTTC. Translated: CASSEGPETYNEQFF.

The chain has TRBV5-6 and TRBJ2-7; tentatively, D is TRBD1 (5 bases). V lost 1 base and J 5 bases, leaving 7 bases between the germline ends. This CDR3 is built from 12 residues. CDR1 and CDR2 from the germline V gene are SGHDT and YYEEEE. The CDR3 nucleotides read TGTGCCAGCAGCTTGCTACAGGACGAGCAGTACTTC. Protein product: CASSLLQDEQYF. Variable domain in full (rest from reference TRBV5-6 and TRBJ2-7): DAGVTQSPTHLIKTRGQQVTLRCSPKSGHDTVSWYQQALGQGPQFIFQYYEEEERQRGNFPDRFSGHQFPNYSSELNVNALLLGDSALYLCASSLLQDEQYFGPGTRLTVT.

This rearrangement joins TRBV27 to TRBJ1-2, with D hard to call. Trimming cost V 4 bases and J 3 bases, with 12 bases left between them. Germline assignment: CDR1 MNHEY and CDR2 SMNVEV (reference sequence). This CDR3 is 14 amino acids long. This CDR3 reads CASSYRREHYGYTF. The CDR3 bases are TGTGCCAGCAGTTACCGTCGGGAGCACTATGGCTACACCTTC.

The CDR3 is CASSFPSGGLDTQYF. The CDR3, as DNA: TGTGCCAGCAGTTTCCCTAGCGGGGGGTTAGATACGCAGTATTTT. The genes are TRBV28 and TRBJ2-3, with TRBD2 matching 11 bases. Trimming took 3 bases from V and 5 from J; bases not matched to a gene: 4. Looked up from germline, CDR1 is MDHEN and CDR2 is SYDVKM. The CDR3 covers 15 residues.

V gene TRBV29-1 combines with J gene TRBJ1-5; TRBD1 matches at 8 bases. The CDR3 has 13 residues. Per germline, CDR1 SQVTM and CDR2 ANQGSEA. Trimming removed 5 bases from V and 2 bases from J; junction bases left unmatched: 2. The CDR3 DNA sequence: TGCAGCGTTATGACAGGGGGCAATCAGCCCCAGCATTTT. Translated, it gives CSVMTGGNQPQHF.

The J gene is TRBJ2-1, the V gene TRBV5-1, with a possible D match to TRBD2 (5 bases). V was trimmed by 2 bases and J by 7 bases, leaving 10 bases between them. Germline assignment: CDR1 SGHRS and CDR2 YFSETQ. The CDR3 length is 13 residues. The CDR3: CASSFEDLNEQFF. DNA of the CDR3: TGCGCCAGCAGCTTTGAGGACTTGAATGAGCAGTTCTTC. The whole variable domain, filled in from reference TRBV5-1 and TRBJ2-1, reads KAGVTQTPRYLIKTRGQQVTLSCSPISGHRSVSWYQQTPGQGLQFLFEYFSETQRNKGNFPGRFSGRQFSNSRSEMNVSTLELGDSALYLCASSFEDLNEQFFGPGTRLTVL.

The chain carries TRBV20-1 and TRBJ2-1; D is unresolved. V shed 5 bases and J shed 4 bases, with 21 bases lying between them. The CDR3 runs 16 residues. CDR1 is DFQATT and CDR2 is SNEGSKA in the germline V gene (reference sequence). The CDR3 reads CSALHRGRMQYNEQFF. DNA for the CDR3: TGCAGTGCTCTTCATAGAGGACGGATGCAGTACAATGAGCAGTTCTTC.

V gene TRBV27 combines with J gene TRBJ2-7, with a possible D match to TRBD2 (5 bases). Trimming pared 8 bases from V and 0 bases from J, leaving 23 bases between. Germline CDR1 and CDR2: MNHEY and SMNVEV (reference sequence). The CDR3 extends over 17 amino acids. CDR3 DNA: TGTGCCAGCTACGGAAGGGTCAGAGGGAACCACTCCTACGAGCAGTACTTC. Translated: CASYGRVRGNHSYEQYF.

This clonotype was picked up one time. The rearrangement links TRBV15 to TRBJ2-7, with D unclear. The CDR3 length is 13 residues. The V gene's germline CDR1 is LNHNV and CDR2 YYDKDF (reference sequence). The germline V and J ends were trimmed by 4 bases and 6 bases, with 13 bases remaining between them. CDR3 nucleotides: TGTGCCACCAGCATTCTGAGTGGTGCCGAGCAGTACTTC. Protein: CATSILSGAEQYF. Complete variable domain (other parts from reference TRBV15 and TRBJ2-7): DAMVIQNPRYQVTQFGKPVTLSCSQTLNHNVMYWYQQKSSQAPKLLFHYYDKDFNNEADTPDNFQSRRPNTSFCFLDIRSPGLGDTAMYLCATSILSGAEQYFGPGTRLTVT.

This clonotype was seen a handful of times. This chain uses TRBV27 with TRBJ2-5, with 9 bases that match TRBD1. The CDR3 length is 14 residues. V dropped 5 bases and J dropped 4; count of bases not matched to a gene: 5. The germline V gene encodes CDR1 MNHEY and CDR2 SMNVEV (reference sequence). CDR3 in amino acids: CASSPQGALETQYF. The CDR3 DNA is TGTGCCAGCAGTCCACAGGGGGCTTTAGAGACCCAGTACTTC.

The rearrangement links TRBV27 to TRBJ2-2; D unclear. The length of the CDR3 is 15 residues. Trimming removed 2 bases at V and 6 bases at J, with 13 bases between. The germline CDR1 and CDR2 sequences are MNHEY and SMNVEV (reference sequence). CDR3 in DNA: TGTGCCAGCAGTTTAGCCGGAGCGTCAGCCGGGGAGCTGTTTTTT. It specifies CASSLAGASAGELFF.

The CDR3 protein is CASSQGPGTGVGYGYTF. Here the CDR3 DNA reads TGCGCCAGCAGCCAAGGACCGGGGACAGGGGTTGGTTATGGCTACACCTTC. This chain connects TRBV4-3 to TRBJ1-2; the match to TRBD1 covers 10 bases. V shed 1 base and J 5 bases; nucleotides not matched to a gene: 10. CDR1 is LGHNA, CDR2 YSLEER, per germline. This CDR3 is 17 amino acids long.

The chain joins TRBV27 to TRBJ2-3, with 7 positions matching TRBD2. Trimming cost V 1 base and J 4 bases; bases outside gene matches: 11. Germline V CDR1 and CDR2: MNHEY, SMNVEV (reference sequence). This CDR3 contains 17 residues. CDR3 in amino acids: CASSLWTERGAPDTQYF. The CDR3 region has the DNA TGTGCCAGCAGTTTATGGACGGAGCGGGGAGCCCCAGATACGCAGTATTTT.

The genes are TRBV28 and TRBJ2-4; 8 positions agree with TRBD2. Near its end, the DNA agrees better with TRBJ2-7, so the J call may be wrong. CDR3 length equals 14 residues. Germline V gene data show CDR1 as MDHEN and CDR2 as SYDVKM. CDR3 coding DNA: TGTGCCAGCAGTTTATCGCAGGGGACTAGCGAGCAGTACTTC. It encodes CASSLSQGTSEQYF.

This clonotype was seen a few times. The chain recombines TRBV10-3 with TRBJ1-1, with D uncertain. The CDR3 spans 13 residues. Germline assignment: CDR1 ENHRY and CDR2 SYGVKD. V gave up 7 bases and J gave up 0 bases, with 9 bases separating them. Written as DNA, the CDR3 is TGTGCCATCAAAGGAGATCTGAACACTGAAGCTTTCTTT. Its translation is CAIKGDLNTEAFF.

This chain joins TRBV6-1 and TRBJ2-7; 11 bases agree with TRBD1. The CDR3 contains 15 residues. Germline V lookup: CDR1 MNHNS, CDR2 SASEGT. Germline trimming cut 1 base from V and 3 bases from J; bases unmatched to any gene: 2. CDR3: CASSEEGTGGYEQYF. The CDR3 nucleotides are TGTGCCAGCAGTGAAGAAGGGACAGGGGGCTACGAGCAGTACTTC.

V and J are TRBV6-5 and TRBJ2-7; 11 bases are shared with TRBD2. The DNA end is a closer match to TRBJ2-5, so the J assignment may be wrong. CDR3 length: 16 amino acids. Germline lookup yields CDR1 MNHEY and CDR2 SVGAGI. DNA of the CDR3: TGTGCCAGCAAGGTCACTAGCGGGGGAAAGTTGGAGACCCAGTACTTC. This codes for CASKVTSGGKLETQYF.

This chain uses TRBV12-3 or TRBV12-4 with TRBJ1-2; D is unresolved. The CDR3 runs to 15 residues. Trimming left V 2 bases short and J 5 bases short, with 15 bases between. This CDR3 reads CASSLLDQPQYGYTF. The CDR3 bases are TGTGCCAGCAGTTTACTTGACCAGCCCCAATATGGCTACACCTTC.

The rearrangement links TRBV29-1 to TRBJ2-5; D unresolved. The V end lost 2 bases, the J end lost 5 bases, and 9 bases lay between the germline ends. The CDR3 runs to 12 residues. Germline-derived CDR1 and CDR2 are SQVTM and ANQGSEA. CDR3 coding DNA: TGCAGCGTTGAAACCCTTTCCGAGACCCAGTACTTC. Amino acids: CSVETLSETQYF.

The chain carries TRBV4-1 and TRBJ2-1; D is possibly TRBD2 (5 bases). CDR1 and CDR2 (germline): MGHRA, YSYEKL. V lost 8 bases, J lost 8 bases, and 19 bases lay in between. CDR3 length: 14 residues. CDR3 residues: CASRRASIGDEQFF. The DNA for the CDR3 is TGCGCCAGCCGAAGGGCTAGCATTGGCGATGAGCAGTTCTTC.

The chain joins TRBV7-9 to TRBJ2-5; 8 positions match TRBD2. The CDR3 runs 16 residues. Germline-derived CDR1 and CDR2 are SEHNR and FQNEAQ (reference sequence). V was clipped by 2 bases and J by 4 bases; unmatched bases: 9. The CDR3 sequence is CASSLLGASGRETQYF. CDR3 in DNA: TGTGCCAGCAGCTTACTCGGGGCTAGCGGGCGAGAGACCCAGTACTTC.

The chain joins TRBV20-1 to TRBJ2-1; D not certain. Germline values: CDR1 DFQATT, CDR2 SNEGSKA (reference sequence). CDR3 length equals 10 residues. Trimming took 6 bases from V and 9 from J, leaving 9 bases between them. For the CDR3, the DNA is TGCAGTGCCGACGTGGGTGAGCAGTTCTTC. Encoded protein: CSADVGEQFF.

The chain combines TRBV20-1 with TRBJ2-1; TRBD2 matches 8 bases. Gene TRBJ2-7 matches the end of the DNA better, so the J call may be wrong. The germline CDR1 and CDR2 sequences are DFQATT and SNEGSKA (reference sequence). This CDR3 is 14 amino acids long. CDR3 sequence: CSQRAGDVYNEQYF. CDR3 nucleotide sequence: TGCAGTCAGCGAGCGGGGGACGTATACAATGAGCAGTACTTC.

V usage is TRBV7-2 and J usage is TRBJ2-7; D possibly corresponds to TRBD1 (5 bases). CDR1 SGHTA and CDR2 FQGNSA come from the germline V gene. The V and J ends lost 8 bases and 10 bases respectively, with 21 bases between them. This CDR3 comprises 13 residues. CDR3 amino acids: CASHEPGLETQYF. The CDR3 bases are TGTGCCAGCCACGAGCCAGGGTTGGAAACCCAGTACTTC.

The rearrangement links TRBV7-9 to TRBJ1-2, with TRBD1 as a possible D gene (6 bases). This CDR3 is 17 amino acids long. Germline lookup yields CDR1 SEHNR and CDR2 FQNEAQ (reference sequence). V gave up 3 bases and J gave up 1 base, with 18 bases separating them. CDR3 amino acids: CASSLLPLGQINYGYTF. CDR3 DNA sequence: TGTGCCAGCAGCTTGCTCCCTTTAGGACAGATTAACTATGGCTACACCTTC.

The V call is TRBV30, the J call TRBJ2-3, with 8 bases identical to TRBD2. V shed 0 bases and J 3 bases; nucleotides not matched to a gene: 5. This CDR3 contains 15 residues. The germline CDR1 and CDR2 sequences are GTSNPN and SVGIG (reference sequence). The CDR3 loop is CAWSVGTSGTDTQYF. CDR3 coding DNA: TGTGCCTGGAGTGTCGGAACTAGCGGTACAGATACGCAGTATTTT.

This chain connects TRBV7-8 to TRBJ2-1, with 7 nucleotides matching TRBD2. Losses at the gene ends were 5 bases for V and 4 bases for J; bases not matched to a gene: 14. Germline V gene lookup returns CDR1 SGHVS and CDR2 FQNEAQ. This CDR3 spans 17 amino acids. The CDR3 region has the DNA TGTGCCAGCAGCCCTTTTGTAGGACTAGAGGGATACAATGAGCAGTTCTTC. The encoded protein is CASSPFVGLEGYNEQFF.